The next 10 T cell receptor beta chains were all read from a single sample in a study of T cell responses to AZD1222 COVID-19 vaccine. Data came from immunoSEQ multiplex PCR; TCRdb stores just in-frame clones and leaves some out. The sample contains about 110,000 clones, nearly 90% of which appear only once. Sequenced material: peripheral blood, taken 28 days after the second AZD1222 dose. These receptors came from an adult who received the AZD1222 COVID-19 vaccine.

This clone was found once. The rearrangement uses TRBV7-9 and TRBJ1-2, with D hard to call. CDR1 and CDR2 (germline): SEHNR, FQNEAQ (reference sequence). This CDR3 region has 13 residues. V was pared by 2 bases and J by 8 bases, with 12 bases between. The CDR3 spells CASSLSIVRGYTF. The CDR3 DNA reads as TGTGCCAGCAGCTTAAGTATTGTCCGGGGCTACACCTTC.

The V gene is TRBV29-1, the J gene TRBJ1-2; D unresolved. The CDR3 length is 15 residues. V was trimmed by 3 bases and J by 0 bases, leaving 14 bases between them. Germline values: CDR1 SQVTM, CDR2 ANQGSEA. The CDR3 protein is CSVDIGRPSNYGYTF. The CDR3 coding sequence is TGCAGCGTTGATATTGGCAGACCCTCTAACTATGGCTACACCTTC.

The chain recombines TRBV5-1 with TRBJ1-2, with TRBD1 as a possible D gene (5 bases). Trimming stripped 4 bases from V and 3 bases from J, with 10 bases between. The CDR3 sequence is 13 residues long. Per germline, CDR1 SGHRS and CDR2 YFSETQ. The CDR3 is CASSGRGDYGYTF. The CDR3 DNA reads as TGCGCCAGCAGCGGACGGGGGGACTATGGCTACACCTTC.

This rearrangement joins TRBV3-1 (or the pseudogene TRBV3-2) to TRBJ2-7; 10 bases align to TRBD1. The CDR3 has 16 residues. V dropped 0 bases and J dropped 2; count of bases not matched to a gene: 4. Germline V gives CDR1 LGHDT, CDR2 YNNKEL (reference sequence). The CDR3 sequence is CASSQDGGTGAYEQYF. The CDR3 DNA reads TGTGCCAGCAGCCAAGATGGGGGGACAGGGGCCTACGAGCAGTACTTC.

CDR3 DNA: TGTGCCAGCAGCTTAGCGGTACGGAGGAGGCAGGGCGGGCGGTTACCCTATGGCTACACCTTC. Its protein product is CASSLAVRRRQGGRLPYGYTF. J is TRBJ1-2 and V is TRBV7-2, with a tentative D call TRBD1 (5 bases). From germline, CDR1 is SGHTA and CDR2 FQGNSA. The CDR3 length is 21 residues. The germline V and J ends were trimmed by 0 bases and 4 bases, with 30 bases remaining between them.

This clone has more than one count but fewer than ten. The rearrangement uses TRBV28 and TRBJ1-5; D call uncertain. In germline, CDR1 is MDHEN, CDR2 SYDVKM. This CDR3 spans 15 amino acids. V shed 2 bases and J shed 6 bases, with 14 bases lying between them. Here the CDR3 DNA reads TGTGCCAGCAGTTTAAGCGGGTTTGTAAGTCAGCCCCAGCATTTT. It is translated as CASSLSGFVSQPQHF.

This sequence joins TRBV4-1 and TRBJ1-1, with D perhaps matching TRBD1 (6 bases). The germline V gene encodes CDR1 MGHRA and CDR2 YSYEKL. The V gene lost 4 bases and the J gene lost 0 bases, with 9 bases spanning the gap. This CDR3 has 14 amino acids. The DNA of the CDR3 is TGCGCCAGCAGCCCTGGACAGATGAACACTGAAGCTTTCTTT. Its protein is CASSPGQMNTEAFF.

The rearrangement joins TRBV5-6 to TRBJ1-4; no reliable D call. This CDR3 has 13 amino acids. Trimming pared 1 base from V and 3 bases from J, leaving 4 bases between. CDR1 is SGHDT, CDR2 YYEEEE, per germline. CDR3 amino acids: CASSLFSNEKLFF. As DNA, the CDR3 is TGTGCCAGCAGCTTGTTCTCTAATGAAAAACTGTTTTTT.

The rearrangement links TRBV28 to TRBJ1-1; D ambiguous. This CDR3 has 14 residues. V was cut by 7 bases and J by 0 bases, with 12 bases left in between. CDR1 and CDR2 from the germline V gene are MDHEN and SYDVKM. This CDR3 reads CASTPPRVNTEAFF. CDR3 in DNA: TGTGCCAGCACCCCCCCTCGCGTGAACACTGAAGCTTTCTTT. Full variable domain (outside the CDR3, taken from reference TRBV28 and TRBJ1-1): DVKVTQSSRYLVKRTGEKVFLECVQDMDHENMFWYRQDPGLGLRLIYFSYDVKMKEKGDIPEGYSVSREKKERFSLILESASTNQTSMYLCASTPPRVNTEAFFGQGTRLTVV.

The sample holds one count of this clone. The CDR3 here is CASSSVAGELFF. The DNA of the CDR3 is TGCGCCAGCTCCTCGGTCGCCGGGGAGCTGTTTTTT. This chain links TRBV5-1 with TRBJ2-2; no clear D gene. The V end lost 7 bases, the J end lost 6 bases, and 10 bases lay between the germline ends. From germline, CDR1 is SGHRS and CDR2 YFSETQ. The CDR3 has 12 amino acids.